Listed below are T cell receptor beta chains from one sample, sequenced in a study of cytomegalovirus exposure and HLA in healthy donors. This table comes from immunoSEQ multiplex PCR, and its TCRdb copy is limited to in-frame clones, with some not included. In the table there are 120,000 or so clones, approximately 80% of which are singletons. Sequencing was done on a sample of PBMCs. Receptors originate from a young woman in good health and CMV-seronegative. Both conserved end residues are part of each CDR3. D genes are given only for firm matches. Clone size appears in some rows only: once, few, many, or a class for an expanded clone.

j_call,d_call,clone_size,v_call,cdr3_nt,cdr3_aa
TRBJ2-5,.,.,TRBV7-2,TGTGCCAGCAGTCTTGCGAGGGAGACCCAGTACTTC,CASSLARETQYF
TRBJ1-2,TRBD1,once,TRBV7-8,TGTGCCAGCAGCTCGCCGGACAGGGGGAAGGATGGCTACACCTTC,CASSSPDRGKDGYTF
TRBJ2-3,.,.,TRBV5-1,TGCGCCAGCAGCCTAACATATCAAGGGCCGGGGACAGATACGCAGTATTTT,CASSLTYQGPGTDTQYF
TRBJ1-4,TRBD1,.,TRBV5-6,TGTGCCAGCAGCCCGACGGCAGGGGGCGCTGATGGAAAACTGTTTTTT,CASSPTAGGADGKLFF
TRBJ2-1,.,few,TRBV9,TGTGCCAGCAGCGCAGCTAGGACTTCCAATGAGCAGTTCTTC,CASSAARTSNEQFF
TRBJ2-1,TRBD2,.,TRBV7-9,TGTGCCAGCAGGACTAGCGAATACAATGAGCAGTTCTTC,CASRTSEYNEQFF
TRBJ1-2,.,.,TRBV7-9,TGTTCCAGCAGCCCTACAGGGTCTAACTATGGCTACACCTTC,CSSSPTGSNYGYTF
TRBJ1-1,TRBD1,.,TRBV19,TGTGCCAGTAGGATAAGGCAGGGGGCATTTGACACTGAAGCTTTCTTT,CASRIRQGAFDTEAFF
TRBJ2-7,TRBD2,.,TRBV5-1,TGCGCCAGCAGCTTTTGGGCGGGAGGAAGCTACGAGCAGTACTTC,CASSFWAGGSYEQYF
TRBJ1-3,.,.,TRBV20-1,TGCAGTGCCCGCTCTGGAAACACCATATATTTT,CSARSGNTIYF
TRBJ2-7,.,.,TRBV30,TGTGCCTGGAGTTCAGGGACATTCTACGAGCGGTACTTC,CAWSSGTFYERYF
TRBJ1-1,.,.,TRBV18,TGTGCCAGCTCCCGGGGAGGGAAGGCGGTCACTGAAGCTTTCTTT,CASSRGGKAVTEAFF
TRBJ2-7,.,few,TRBV6-1,TGTGCCAGCAGTGACAGATATACCTACGAGCAGTACTTC,CASSDRYTYEQYF
TRBJ1-2,.,.,TRBV18,TGTGCCAGCTCACCAGGCGGAAACTATGGCTACACCTTC,CASSPGGNYGYTF
TRBJ1-3,.,.,TRBV2,TGTGCCAGCACAACAGGGAAGAGCTCTGGAAACACCATATATTTT,CASTTGKSSGNTIYF
TRBJ2-3,.,.,TRBV2,TGTGCCAGCAGTTTTGCGGGTTTAGCGCAGTATTTT,CASSFAGLAQYF